These 32 T cell receptor beta chains came from one sample sequenced in a study of blood T cell repertoires in COVID-19. Some clones are missing from TCRdb's copy, which holds only in-frame ones; the method was immunoSEQ multiplex PCR. This table holds 250,000 or so clones, about 80% found once. Sequenced input: peripheral blood. These receptors all come from an elderly woman with acute or convalescent COVID-19.

The chain couples TRBV27 to TRBJ2-7, with 9 bases lining up with TRBD1. With 2 bases clipped from V and 3 bases from J, the junction kept 8 bases outside the gene matches. In germline, CDR1 is MNHEY, CDR2 SMNVEV (reference sequence). The CDR3 totals 16 residues. Written as DNA, the CDR3 is TGTGCCAGCAGTTTACTACCGGGACAGGGTGGCTACGAGCAGTACTTC. Residues: CASSLLPGQGGYEQYF.

V gene TRBV2 combines with J gene TRBJ2-5; 9 bases align to TRBD1. V shed 6 bases and J 7 bases; nucleotides not matched to a gene: 9. CDR1 and CDR2 from the germline V gene are SNHLY and FYNNEI. The CDR3 is 14 residues long. The CDR3 loop is CASRPGQGFGTQYF. DNA for the CDR3: TGTGCCAGCAGGCCGGGACAGGGATTTGGGACCCAGTACTTC.

The CDR3 loop reads CASSRQLSNQPQHF. In nucleotides, the CDR3 is TGTGCCAGCAGCAGACAGCTTAGCAATCAGCCCCAGCATTTT. V is TRBV6-2 or TRBV6-3 and J is TRBJ1-5; possibly TRBD1 for D (5 bases). Germline assignment: CDR1 MNHEY and CDR2 SVGEGT. The CDR3 extends over 14 amino acids. Between the trimmed V and J ends, which lost 6 bases and 0 bases, there was a span of 9 bases.

This chain links TRBV5-6 with TRBJ2-1; 7 bases are a match to TRBD1. The CDR3 contains 14 residues. Germline CDR1 and CDR2: SGHDT and YYEEEE. V lost 4 bases and J lost 2; bases outside the gene matches: 3. The CDR3 region has the DNA TGTGCCAGCAGCAATGGACAGGCCTACAATGAGCAGTTCTTC. Encoded protein: CASSNGQAYNEQFF.

V is TRBV6-2 or TRBV6-3 and J is TRBJ2-3, with D possibly being TRBD2 (5 bases). The germline CDR1 and CDR2 sequences are MNHEY and SVGEGT. The V gene lost 0 bases and the J gene lost 5 bases, with 15 bases spanning the gap. The CDR3 sequence is 16 residues long. CDR3 protein: CASSYSAIGSKDTQYF. The CDR3 coding sequence is TGTGCCAGCAGTTACTCGGCGATAGGGAGTAAAGATACGCAGTATTTT.

The CDR3 protein is CASSIGGTVTGYTF. In nucleotides, the CDR3 is TGTGCCAGTAGTATAGGGGGGACAGTGACCGGCTACACCTTC. J is TRBJ1-2 and V is TRBV19, with 7 bases fitting TRBD1. The CDR3 consists of 14 residues. The ends lost 1 base at V and 8 bases at J; junction bases unmatched: 7. The germline gives CDR1 LNHDA, CDR2 SQIVND (reference sequence).

The chain links TRBV5-5 to TRBJ2-2; 7 nucleotides line up with TRBD2. Trimming cost V 4 bases and J 7 bases; bases outside gene matches: 4. The CDR3 is made up of 13 amino acids. Per germline, CDR1 SGHKS and CDR2 YYEKEE (reference sequence). The CDR3 DNA reads TGTGCCAGCAGCCCCCGGGGGGACGGGGAGCTGTTTTTT. Translation gives CASSPRGDGELFF. Filled out from reference TRBV5-5 and TRBJ2-2, the complete variable domain reads DAGVTQSPTHLIKTRGQQVTLRCSPISGHKSVSWYQQVLGQGPQFIFQYYEKEERGRGNFPDRFSARQFPNYSSELNVNALLLGDSALYLCASSPRGDGELFFGEGSRLTVL.

V and J are TRBV28 and TRBJ2-2, with TRBD2 matching 9 bases. The CDR3 covers 15 residues. CDR1 MDHEN and CDR2 SYDVKM come from the germline V gene. The V gene end was trimmed by 7 bases and the J gene end by 6 bases; junction bases not matched to a gene: 9. The CDR3 loop reads CASNSIAGVSGELFF. The CDR3 nucleotides are TGTGCCAGCAACTCAATAGCGGGAGTGTCCGGGGAGCTGTTTTTT.

This clone was recorded once. This CDR3 is CASSPNLEGRTEAFF. The CDR3 DNA reads as TGTGCCAGCTCACCGAACCTAGAAGGGAGAACTGAAGCTTTCTTT. The chain links TRBV18 to TRBJ1-1, with D hard to call. The ends were cut back, 3 bases at V and 5 bases at J, with 16 bases in the middle. The CDR3 is 15 amino acids. Germline loops: CDR1 KGHSH, CDR2 LQKENI.

The chain combines TRBV20-1 with TRBJ2-3; maybe TRBD2 (5 bases). The germline V and J ends were trimmed by 3 bases and 4 bases, with 17 bases remaining between them. Germline V gene data show CDR1 as DFQATT and CDR2 as SNEGSKA (reference sequence). This CDR3 spans 15 amino acids. The CDR3 spells CSASPLTPGADTQYF. The CDR3 coding sequence is TGCAGTGCTAGTCCCCTAACTCCCGGGGCAGATACGCAGTATTTT.

CDR3 nucleotides: TGTGCCAGCAGTGATGAGGGGGCGACTGGCTACACCTTC. As protein: CASSDEGATGYTF. This chain joins TRBV2 and TRBJ1-2, with TRBD1 identical over 7 bases. Unmatched junction bases numbered 5, after V lost 3 bases and J lost 7 bases. The V gene's germline CDR1 is SNHLY and CDR2 FYNNEI. The CDR3 is 13 residues long.

The J gene is TRBJ1-3, the V gene TRBV19; 8 bases are shared with TRBD1. The germline V gene has CDR1 LNHDA and CDR2 SQIVND (reference sequence). With V trimmed by 4 bases and J by 0 bases, 8 bases remained unmatched. This CDR3 comprises 17 residues. The CDR3 DNA sequence: TGTGCCAGTAGTACCGGACAGGGCGAACCCTCTGGAAACACCATATATTTT. This codes for CASSTGQGEPSGNTIYF.

This sequence joins TRBV25-1 and TRBJ1-4; D remains ambiguous. Germline V CDR1 and CDR2: MGHDK, SYGVNS. The CDR3 contains 14 residues. With 4 bases removed from V and 1 base from J, the gap between germline ends came to 7 bases. CDR3 DNA sequence: TGTGCCAGCAGTGGACACAGAACTAATGAAAAACTGTTTTTT. This codes for CASSGHRTNEKLFF.

The chain recombines TRBV18 with TRBJ2-7; 9 bases are a match to TRBD1. Germline V lookup: CDR1 KGHSH, CDR2 LQKENI. This CDR3 spans 15 amino acids. The trim removed 3 bases at V and 1 base at J, leaving 4 bases unmatched. The CDR3 DNA sequence: TGTGCCAGCTCACCGTGGACAGGGGAATCCTACGAGCAGTACTTC. It encodes CASSPWTGESYEQYF. Drawing the rest from reference TRBV18 and TRBJ2-7, the complete variable domain is NAGVMQNPRHLVRRRGQEARLRCSPMKGHSHVYWYRQLPEEGLKFMVYLQKENIIDESGMPKERFSAEFPKEGPSILRIQQVVRGDSAAYFCASSPWTGESYEQYFGPGTRLTVT.

This chain joins TRBV2 and TRBJ2-7; TRBD1 matches 7 bases. Germline V gene lookup returns CDR1 SNHLY and CDR2 FYNNEI. There are 12 residues in the CDR3. V lost 5 bases, J lost 3 bases, and 1 base stayed unmatched. The CDR3 bases are TGTGCCAGCAGTCACAGGGGCTACGAGCAGTACTTC. It encodes CASSHRGYEQYF.

V is TRBV9 and J is TRBJ1-2, with 11 nucleotides matching TRBD1. CDR3 length: 15 amino acids. After removal of 3 bases from V and 3 bases from J, the junction contained 4 bases not matched to a gene. Germline V gives CDR1 SGDLS, CDR2 YYNGEE. The CDR3 nucleotides are TGTGCCAGCAGCGCCTCGGGACAGGGGGACTATGGCTACACCTTC. It yields the protein CASSASGQGDYGYTF.

The rearrangement uses TRBV5-1 and TRBJ2-7; D gene ambiguous. CDR1 and CDR2 from the germline V gene are SGHRS and YFSETQ. V lost 3 bases and J lost 2, with 12 bases in between. This CDR3 has 14 amino acids. The CDR3 loop reads CASSSRRPPYEQYF. The CDR3 nucleotides are TGCGCCAGCAGCTCCCGGCGGCCACCCTACGAGCAGTACTTC.

This clone was seen only once. The rearrangement uses TRBV18 and TRBJ2-2, with 9 bases aligning to TRBD2. Germline V gives CDR1 KGHSH, CDR2 LQKENI. With V trimmed by 6 bases and J by 6 bases, 2 bases remained unmatched. The CDR3 spans 13 residues. The CDR3 loop is CASSIAGAGELFF. CDR3 sequence (DNA): TGTGCCAGCTCCATAGCGGGAGCCGGGGAGCTGTTTTTT.

The V and J genes are TRBV19 and TRBJ1-1, with D perhaps TRBD1 (6 bases). Germline CDR1 and CDR2: LNHDA and SQIVND (reference sequence). V was trimmed by 6 bases and J by 0 bases, leaving 11 bases between them. The CDR3 has 14 amino acids. CDR3 in amino acids: CASRRDRMNTEAFF. In DNA, the CDR3 is TGTGCCAGTAGACGCGACAGGATGAACACTGAAGCTTTCTTT.

The gene calls are TRBV7-2 and TRBJ2-7, with D perhaps TRBD1 (5 bases). Trimming pared 1 base from V and 4 bases from J, leaving 5 bases between. The CDR3 consists of 12 residues. Germline assignment: CDR1 SGHTA and CDR2 FQGNSA. CDR3 loop: CASSLGQYEQYF. CDR3 DNA sequence: TGTGCCAGCAGCTTAGGACAGTACGAGCAGTACTTC.

The V gene is TRBV7-2, the J gene TRBJ2-1; D perhaps matches TRBD1 (6 bases). The length of the CDR3 is 13 residues. Trimming pared 1 base from V and 8 bases from J, leaving 9 bases between. Germline-derived CDR1 and CDR2 are SGHTA and FQGNSA. CDR3 sequence reads: CASSLGYRDEQFF. CDR3 bases: TGTGCCAGCAGCTTAGGCTACAGGGATGAGCAGTTCTTC.

The chain has TRBV7-8 and TRBJ2-6, with D perhaps TRBD1 (6 bases). V gave up 5 bases and J gave up 4 bases, with 21 bases separating them. CDR1 and CDR2 (germline): SGHVS, FQNEAQ. CDR3 length equals 18 residues. CDR3 amino acids: CASSPRPGQSNGANVLTF. CDR3 nucleotide sequence: TGTGCCAGCAGCCCACGACCCGGACAGAGTAACGGGGCCAACGTCCTGACTTTC. The full variable domain, in which reference TRBV7-8 and TRBJ2-6 provide the parts outside the CDR3, is GAGVSQSPRYKVAKRGQDVALRCDPISGHVSLFWYQQALGQGPEFLTYFQNEAQLDKSGLPSDRFFAERPEGSVSTLKIQRTQQEDSAVYLCASSPRPGQSNGANVLTFGAGSRLTVL.

As concerns this clone: Other nucleotide sequences from this sample produce the same CDR3. The V gene is TRBV6-5, the J gene TRBJ2-7; TRBD1 aligns across 9 bases. With 0 bases clipped from V and 5 bases from J, the junction kept 5 bases outside the gene matches. CDR3 size: 15 residues. Germline V gives CDR1 MNHEY, CDR2 SVGAGI. The CDR3 nucleotides read TGTGCCAGCAGTTACTCGAACAGGGGGCGGAACGAGCAGTACTTC. This gives the protein CASSYSNRGRNEQYF.

The chain links TRBV3-1 (or the pseudogene TRBV3-2) to TRBJ1-2; 10 bases map to TRBD1. Germline values: CDR1 LGHDT, CDR2 YNNKEL (reference sequence). The CDR3 runs 17 residues. V trimming: 1 base; J trimming: 3 bases; junction bases outside the gene matches: 8. The CDR3 nucleotides are TGTGCCAGCAGCCAAGCTGGGGGGACAGGGGTTGACTATGGCTACACCTTC. It codes for CASSQAGGTGVDYGYTF.

The V and J genes are TRBV21-1 and TRBJ2-7; the table's D call, TRBD1, has no DNA check behind it. TRBV21-1 is annotated as a pseudogene. The CDR3 is made up of 15 amino acids. The CDR3 DNA follows: TGTGCCAGCAGCAAAGGGCAGGGAAGCTCCTACGAGCAGTACTTC. It codes for CASSKGQGSSYEQYF.

The chain joins TRBV11-2 to TRBJ1-2; 8 nucleotides agree with TRBD1. The J segment lost 5 bases and the V segment lost 1 base, leaving 0 bases of the junction unmatched. This CDR3 is 13 amino acids long. CDR1 is SGHAT, CDR2 FQNNGV, per germline. This chain's CDR3 is CASSLGTGYGYTF. The CDR3 DNA sequence: TGTGCCAGCAGCTTAGGGACAGGGTATGGCTACACCTTC.

The genes are TRBV7-9 and TRBJ1-6; TRBD1 agrees at 7 bases. CDR3 size: 16 residues. Germline assignment: CDR1 SEHNR and CDR2 FQNEAQ (reference sequence). V lost 8 bases, J lost 7 bases, and 14 bases stayed unmatched. CDR3 DNA: TGTGCCAGCCAAGGGGGGTGGACAGGTCGAAATTCACCCCTCCACTTT. This sequence encodes CASQGGWTGRNSPLHF.

The CDR3 coding sequence is TGTGCCAGCAGCCCCCTGACAGCAGATACGCAGTATTTT. It yields the protein CASSPLTADTQYF. The chain employs TRBV11-2 and TRBJ2-3; D might be TRBD1 (5 bases). This CDR3 comprises 13 residues. V lost 5 bases and J 4 bases, leaving 10 bases between the germline ends. Germline CDR1 and CDR2: SGHAT and FQNNGV.

The rearrangement joins TRBV27 to TRBJ2-7, with D possibly being TRBD2 (5 bases). Germline V gene lookup returns CDR1 MNHEY and CDR2 SMNVEV (reference sequence). CDR3 length: 15 amino acids. V lost 5 bases to trimming and J lost 5 bases, with 19 bases between them. As DNA, the CDR3 is TGTGCCAGCAGTCCTTCGCGTGGGAGAGTCCACGAGCAGTACTTC. This codes for CASSPSRGRVHEQYF.

The chain couples TRBV6-6 to TRBJ2-7; 9 bases map to TRBD1. The germline V gene encodes CDR1 MNHNY and CDR2 SVGAGI (reference sequence). CDR3 length: 15 amino acids. V was pared by 2 bases and J by 1 base, with 3 bases of the junction left unmatched. The CDR3 here is CASSYGQGWSYEQYF. CDR3 nucleotide sequence: TGTGCCAGCAGTTACGGACAGGGGTGGTCCTACGAGCAGTACTTC.

The sample holds one count of this clone. V is TRBV29-1 and J is TRBJ2-5; D perhaps matches TRBD1 (5 bases). The CDR3 has 15 residues. Trimming stripped 3 bases from V and 5 bases from J, with 19 bases between. Germline values: CDR1 SQVTM, CDR2 ANQGSEA. The CDR3: CSVDYRKESGETQYF. The CDR3 nucleotides read TGCAGCGTTGATTACAGGAAGGAGTCCGGTGAGACCCAGTACTTC.

The rearrangement links TRBV4-1 to TRBJ2-2; D possibly corresponds to TRBD1 (5 bases). CDR1 is MGHRA, CDR2 YSYEKL, per germline. V lost 1 base and J 6 bases, leaving 9 bases between the germline ends. The CDR3 runs to 14 residues. The CDR3 here is CASSQAQGSGELFF. The DNA of the CDR3 is TGCGCCAGCAGCCAAGCCCAGGGTTCCGGGGAGCTGTTTTTT.